The T cell receptor beta chain under discussion was sequenced for a study of cytomegalovirus exposure and HLA in healthy donors. Study-level findings and limits: It was shown in a later analysis that HLA-associated TCR beta chains were more clonally expanded than other, equally common chains. Later work found that TCR association rates differed between HLA loci; DRB1 had the most and HLA-C the fewest.

PCR used 60 Vbeta primers and 13 Jbeta primers. Assay: immunoSEQ multiplex PCR; the TCRdb copy retains only in-frame clones and omits some. The profile shows over 150,000 clones, about 90% of them singletons. The CDR3 spans 11 residues. Looked up from germline, CDR1 is DFQATT and CDR2 is SNEGSKA (reference sequence). About this clone itself: Antigen: not known. Mismatch with germline at one junction end may stem from a read error.

Source material: PBMCs. The rearrangement uses TRBV20-1 and TRBJ1-2; TRBD1 matches at 7 bases. The receptor was derived from a girl less than two years old in good health and CMV-seronegative. CDR3 in amino acids: CSARDRVGYTF. The CDR3 DNA follows: TGCAGTGCTCGAGACAGGGTCGGCTACACCTTC.